This T cell receptor (beta chain) was sequenced in a study of T cell repertoires in cytomegalovirus infection. Overall study findings and caveats: Summed public TCR beta family frequency identified CMV carriers bearing the relevant HLA.

This clonotype showed up just a few times. Its antigen is as yet unknown. The CDR3 is 14 residues long. Looked up from germline, CDR1 is SGHKS and CDR2 is YYEKEE (reference sequence). The V end lost 4 bases, the J end lost 2 bases, and 11 bases lay between the germline ends. MiXCR, applied by TCRdb to the reads, yields one record per CDR3 protein. The sample carries more than 150,000 distinct CDR3 sequences, 15% to 20% recorded once. This TCR was sampled from a human donor in good health (CMV status not recorded). Some clones in this sample may be carry-over from other donors' samples. The chain joins TRBV5-5 to TRBJ2-3; the D gene is possibly TRBD2 (6 bases). The sample comprised PBMCs. CDR3 coding DNA: TGTGCCAGCAGCCTCTGGGACTTCACAGATACGCAGTATTTT. Translation: CASSLWDFTDTQYF.